The sequence of this TCR beta chain was determined in a study of neoadjuvant anti-PD-1 for oral cavity cancer. The method was immunoSEQ multiplex PCR; TCRdb's version includes in-frame clones alone and lacks a portion of them. The sample includes roughly 13,000 clones, about 64% seen only once; the top ten take about 3.1%. Sequenced here: PBMCs, sampled before nivolumab (anti-PD-1) treatment. The receptor's source is a person between 35 and 79 years old with oral cavity squamous cell carcinoma.

The CDR3 sequence is CSASDSQEAFF. For the CDR3, the DNA is TGCAGTGCTAGTGACAGTCAAGAAGCTTTCTTT. The chain is built from TRBV20-1 and TRBJ1-1, with D tentatively TRBD1 (5 bases). Trimming stripped 3 bases from V and 8 bases from J, with 10 bases between. The CDR3 extends over 11 amino acids. CDR1 and CDR2 (germline): DFQATT, SNEGSKA (reference sequence).